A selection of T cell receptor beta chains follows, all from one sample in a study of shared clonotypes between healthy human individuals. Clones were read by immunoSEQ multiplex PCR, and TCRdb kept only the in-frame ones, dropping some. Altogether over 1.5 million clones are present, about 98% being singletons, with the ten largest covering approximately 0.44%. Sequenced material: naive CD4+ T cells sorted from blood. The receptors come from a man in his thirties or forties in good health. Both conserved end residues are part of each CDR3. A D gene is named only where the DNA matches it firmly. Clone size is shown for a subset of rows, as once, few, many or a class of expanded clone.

CDR3 DNA: TGTGCCAGCAGCCCGGGGACAGTTGGAAACACCATATATTTT; CDR3 protein: CASSPGTVGNTIYF; J gene: TRBJ1-3; V gene: TRBV5-4; D gene: TRBD1; clone size: .
CDR3 DNA: TGTGCCAGCAGTGTAAAGGGGACGGTTATGAACACTGAAGCTTTCTTT; CDR3 protein: CASSVKGTVMNTEAFF; J gene: TRBJ1-1; V gene: TRBV6-1; D gene: .; clone size: .
CDR3 DNA: TGTGCCAGCAGCTTTCGGGCGGCAGATACGCAGTATTTT; CDR3 protein: CASSFRAADTQYF; J gene: TRBJ2-3; V gene: TRBV7-9; D gene: .; clone size: .
CDR3 DNA: TGTGCCAGCAGCTCCCGGGGGGGCAATGAGCAGTTCTTC; CDR3 protein: CASSSRGGNEQFF; J gene: TRBJ2-1; V gene: TRBV5-8; D gene: TRBD2; clone size: .
CDR3 DNA: TGTGCCAGCAGCGCCGCCGGGGGGGTTAGCACAGATACGCAGTATTTT; CDR3 protein: CASSAAGGVSTDTQYF; J gene: TRBJ2-3; V gene: TRBV9; D gene: TRBD2; clone size: .
CDR3 DNA: TGTGCCAGCAGTTACGCAGGGGCTAGGGAGCAGTACTTC; CDR3 protein: CASSYAGAREQYF; J gene: TRBJ2-7; V gene: TRBV6-5; D gene: .; clone size: .
CDR3 DNA: TGCAGCGTAACCGGGACGGTACGCACAGATACGCAGTATTTT; CDR3 protein: CSVTGTVRTDTQYF; J gene: TRBJ2-3; V gene: TRBV29-1; D gene: .; clone size: .
CDR3 DNA: TGTGCCAGCAGCTTATCAGGTGCATCCTACAATGAGCAGTTCTTC; CDR3 protein: CASSLSGASYNEQFF; J gene: TRBJ2-1; V gene: TRBV5-4; D gene: .; clone size: .
CDR3 DNA: TGTGCCAGCAGCCTGGGCGGGGTCAGGGCTCCCTACGAGCAGTACTTC; CDR3 protein: CASSLGGVRAPYEQYF; J gene: TRBJ2-7; V gene: TRBV7-2; D gene: .; clone size: .
CDR3 DNA: TGTGCCAGCAGCTCGGACATCACGAACACTGAAGCTTTCTTT; CDR3 protein: CASSSDITNTEAFF; J gene: TRBJ1-1; V gene: TRBV5-4; D gene: .; clone size: .
CDR3 DNA: TGTGCCAGCAGCCGCGGGACTAGAGGGACCGGGGAGCTGTTTTTT; CDR3 protein: CASSRGTRGTGELFF; J gene: TRBJ2-2; V gene: TRBV11-2; D gene: TRBD2; clone size: .
CDR3 DNA: TGCGCCAGCAGCCAAGACGGGTACTATGGCTACACCTTC; CDR3 protein: CASSQDGYYGYTF; J gene: TRBJ1-2; V gene: TRBV4-3; D gene: .; clone size: .
CDR3 DNA: TGTGCCATCAGTGGGGAAAGTGAGGCTAGCGGGTACTACAATGAGCAGTTCTTC; CDR3 protein: CAISGESEASGYYNEQFF; J gene: TRBJ2-1; V gene: TRBV10-3; D gene: TRBD2; clone size: .
CDR3 DNA: TGTGCCAGCAGCTTTAGGGAGCATGAGCAGTTCTTC; CDR3 protein: CASSFREHEQFF; J gene: TRBJ2-1; V gene: TRBV11-2; D gene: .; clone size: .
CDR3 DNA: TGTGCCAGCAGGGAAGAGGGCCGCCTCCCAAACAAAGCTTTCTTT; CDR3 protein: CASREEGRLPNKAFF; J gene: TRBJ1-1; V gene: TRBV28; D gene: .; clone size: .
CDR3 DNA: TGCAGCATAAAAGCTAGGACCTACGAGCAGTACTTC; CDR3 protein: CSIKARTYEQYF; J gene: TRBJ2-7; V gene: TRBV29-1; D gene: .; clone size: .
CDR3 DNA: TGTGCCAGCAGTTACCAGGGCAATGGAAACAGCGAGCAGTACTTC; CDR3 protein: CASSYQGNGNSEQYF; J gene: TRBJ2-7; V gene: TRBV27; D gene: .; clone size: .
CDR3 DNA: TGTGCCAGCAGTTTATTCAGCGTGCAGGGGGGAGGGGAGACCCAGTACTTC; CDR3 protein: CASSLFSVQGGGETQYF; J gene: TRBJ2-5; V gene: TRBV27; D gene: .; clone size: .
CDR3 DNA: TGTGCCAGCAGTTTTCTTGCAAGGACCTACGAGCAGTACTTC; CDR3 protein: CASSFLARTYEQYF; J gene: TRBJ2-7; V gene: TRBV27; D gene: .; clone size: .
CDR3 DNA: TGTGCCAGCAGCACGGCGTCCCGGGACAGGGTACCAACCTACGAGCAGTACTTC; CDR3 protein: CASSTASRDRVPTYEQYF; J gene: TRBJ2-7; V gene: TRBV21-1; D gene: .; clone size: .
CDR3 DNA: TGTGCCAGCTCGACTAGGGCGGGCAATGAGCAGTTCTTC; CDR3 protein: CASSTRAGNEQFF; J gene: TRBJ2-1; V gene: TRBV7-2; D gene: .; clone size: once
CDR3 DNA: TGTGCCTCTCTAGCGGGAGTAGTCACCTACAATGAGCAGTTCTTC; CDR3 protein: CASLAGVVTYNEQFF; J gene: TRBJ2-1; V gene: TRBV7-2; D gene: TRBD2; clone size: .
CDR3 DNA: TGTGCCAGCTCACCAGATTACGGCTCTGGAAACACCATATATTTT; CDR3 protein: CASSPDYGSGNTIYF; J gene: TRBJ1-3; V gene: TRBV18; D gene: .; clone size: .
CDR3 DNA: TGTGCCAGCAAAGCCTGGGCAGACAATCAGCCCCAGCATTTT; CDR3 protein: CASKAWADNQPQHF; J gene: TRBJ1-5; V gene: TRBV27; D gene: .; clone size: .
CDR3 DNA: TGTGCCAGCAGCTTAGCGGGAGGTTACACCGGGGAGCTGTTTTTT; CDR3 protein: CASSLAGGYTGELFF; J gene: TRBJ2-2; V gene: TRBV7-2; D gene: .; clone size: .
CDR3 DNA: TGTGCCAGTGATACAGGGGCGGGCACCGGGGAGCTGTTTTTT; CDR3 protein: CASDTGAGTGELFF; J gene: TRBJ2-2; V gene: TRBV19; D gene: TRBD1; clone size: .
CDR3 DNA: TGTGCCAGCAGCCAAACGGGTGGCGAGCAGTTCTTC; CDR3 protein: CASSQTGGEQFF; J gene: TRBJ2-1; V gene: TRBV7-9; D gene: .; clone size: few
CDR3 DNA: TGTGCCAGCAGTTTTCAGACAGGACGCATTCAGTACTTC; CDR3 protein: CASSFQTGRIQYF; J gene: TRBJ2-4; V gene: TRBV27; D gene: .; clone size: .
CDR3 DNA: TGCAGCGTTGGGGCTAGCGGGGTCAATGAGCAGTTCTTC; CDR3 protein: CSVGASGVNEQFF; J gene: TRBJ2-1; V gene: TRBV29-1; D gene: TRBD2; clone size: .
CDR3 DNA: TGTGCCAGCAGCGAAGGGACTAGCGCTTACAATGAGCAGTTCTTC; CDR3 protein: CASSEGTSAYNEQFF; J gene: TRBJ2-1; V gene: TRBV11-2; D gene: TRBD2; clone size: .
CDR3 DNA: TGCAGCGTGGTGGGCCTTTACACAGATACGCAGTATTTT; CDR3 protein: CSVVGLYTDTQYF; J gene: TRBJ2-3; V gene: TRBV29-1; D gene: .; clone size: .
CDR3 DNA: TGCGCCAGCAGCCCCGTAGGGGCGGGAGGGATCTACGAGCAGTACTTC; CDR3 protein: CASSPVGAGGIYEQYF; J gene: TRBJ2-7; V gene: TRBV5-1; D gene: TRBD2; clone size: .
CDR3 DNA: TGTGCCAGCAGATGGTCCCTGTCCTACAATGAGCAGTTCTTC; CDR3 protein: CASRWSLSYNEQFF; J gene: TRBJ2-1; V gene: TRBV28; D gene: .; clone size: .
CDR3 DNA: TGTGCCAGCTCACCATCGGCGTGGGGGATCTCCTACGAGCAGTACTTC; CDR3 protein: CASSPSAWGISYEQYF; J gene: TRBJ2-7; V gene: TRBV18; D gene: .; clone size: .
CDR3 DNA: TGTGCCAGCAGCGTAGACCCTAGCGGAAACTACAATGAGCAGTTCTTC; CDR3 protein: CASSVDPSGNYNEQFF; J gene: TRBJ2-1; V gene: TRBV9; D gene: TRBD2; clone size: .
CDR3 DNA: TGTGCCAGCAGCGTAGAGGGGACCTACAATGAGCAGTTCTTC; CDR3 protein: CASSVEGTYNEQFF; J gene: TRBJ2-1; V gene: TRBV9; D gene: .; clone size: .
CDR3 DNA: TGTGCCAGCAGCCCCGGCACAGGGTGGCAGTACTTC; CDR3 protein: CASSPGTGWQYF; J gene: TRBJ2-7; V gene: TRBV25-1; D gene: .; clone size: .
CDR3 DNA: TGTGCCAGCAGTTACCACGGTCAGCCCCAGCATTTT; CDR3 protein: CASSYHGQPQHF; J gene: TRBJ1-5; V gene: TRBV6-6; D gene: .; clone size: .
CDR3 DNA: TGTGCCAGCAGCTTGGTCATACGGGCGGAGGGGGCAGAGGAGCAGTACTTC; CDR3 protein: CASSLVIRAEGAEEQYF; J gene: TRBJ2-7; V gene: TRBV7-8; D gene: .; clone size: .
CDR3 DNA: TGTGCCAGCAGTGTTCGGAAACAGGTTCACTACAATGAGCAGTTCTTC; CDR3 protein: CASSVRKQVHYNEQFF; J gene: TRBJ2-1; V gene: TRBV25-1; D gene: .; clone size: .
CDR3 DNA: TGTGCCAGCAGTGAATTATCACCCGCGGGTGGCTACACCTTC; CDR3 protein: CASSELSPAGGYTF; J gene: TRBJ1-2; V gene: TRBV25-1; D gene: .; clone size: .
CDR3 DNA: TGTGCCAGCAGTCCTCGAGGTGGCGTAGGTTACAGTGAGCAGTTCTTC; CDR3 protein: CASSPRGGVGYSEQFF; J gene: TRBJ2-1; V gene: TRBV25-1; D gene: .; clone size: .
CDR3 DNA: TGCGCCAGCAGCTTGGCTATCTCGGGAGGGAATGAGCAGTTCTTC; CDR3 protein: CASSLAISGGNEQFF; J gene: TRBJ2-1; V gene: TRBV5-1; D gene: TRBD2; clone size: .
CDR3 DNA: TGTGCCAGCAGCTTAGGCTCGGGACAGCTGAGGCCCCAGCATTTT; CDR3 protein: CASSLGSGQLRPQHF; J gene: TRBJ1-5; V gene: TRBV7-2; D gene: TRBD1; clone size: .
CDR3 DNA: TGTGCCAGCTCCCCGATTGACACCGGAGAGCAGTTCTTC; CDR3 protein: CASSPIDTGEQFF; J gene: TRBJ2-1; V gene: TRBV18; D gene: .; clone size: .
CDR3 DNA: TGTGCCAGCTCACCAGTAGTCGACGAGCAGTACTTC; CDR3 protein: CASSPVVDEQYF; J gene: TRBJ2-7; V gene: TRBV18; D gene: .; clone size: .
CDR3 DNA: TGCGCCAGCAGCTTGGGGCTAGCCTACAATGAGCAGTTCTTC; CDR3 protein: CASSLGLAYNEQFF; J gene: TRBJ2-1; V gene: TRBV5-1; D gene: .; clone size: .
CDR3 DNA: TGCAGTGCCCGAAAGGCGGGCGAGCAGTACTTC; CDR3 protein: CSARKAGEQYF; J gene: TRBJ2-7; V gene: TRBV20-1; D gene: .; clone size: once
CDR3 DNA: TGTGCCAGCAGAACCGTACGACTAGCGGCCAACAATGAGCAGTTCTTC; CDR3 protein: CASRTVRLAANNEQFF; J gene: TRBJ2-1; V gene: TRBV2; D gene: TRBD2; clone size: once
CDR3 DNA: TGTGCCAGCAGCTTGGTTTGGGGTCTGAACACTGAAGCTTTCTTT; CDR3 protein: CASSLVWGLNTEAFF; J gene: TRBJ1-1; V gene: TRBV5-8; D gene: .; clone size: .
CDR3 DNA: TGTGCCAGCAGTTTCTCCAGCGGGAGTCTCGGAGAGCAGTACTTC; CDR3 protein: CASSFSSGSLGEQYF; J gene: TRBJ2-7; V gene: TRBV28; D gene: TRBD2; clone size: .
CDR3 DNA: TGCGCCAGCAGTCGTAGCGGAGACGGGTCCGAGCAGTACTTC; CDR3 protein: CASSRSGDGSEQYF; J gene: TRBJ2-7; V gene: TRBV4-1; D gene: .; clone size: once
CDR3 DNA: TGTGCCAGCAGCTCCTTCGGACAGCCAGGGCCCTACGAGCAGTACTTC; CDR3 protein: CASSSFGQPGPYEQYF; J gene: TRBJ2-7; V gene: TRBV5-6; D gene: .; clone size: .
CDR3 DNA: TGCGCCAGCAGTGACCGCCTCAACACTGAAGCTTTCTTT; CDR3 protein: CASSDRLNTEAFF; J gene: TRBJ1-1; V gene: TRBV10-1; D gene: .; clone size: .